This T cell receptor (beta chain) was captured by sequencing in a study of cytomegalovirus exposure and HLA in healthy donors. Overall study: Inside one of the first data releases sat about 85 million unique TCRs taken from HLA-typed donors. Study-level points and caveats: Within an earlier analysis, most TCR beta V segments proved productive either about 87% or about 30% of the time.

Per the germline V gene, CDR1 is SNHLY and CDR2 is FYNNEI. Trimming left V 6 bases short and J 2 bases short, with 17 bases between. The CDR3 consists of 15 residues. The PCR had 60 Vbeta and 13 Jbeta primers. In the original analysis: In a later analysis, around 87 million unique TCR beta chains included roughly 11 million shared by two or more donors. Here immunoSEQ multiplex PCR was the method, and the copy in TCRdb shows in-frame clones only, minus some. From that table come the V and J calls and clone size; the DNA was used to work out D and trimming. Among 100,000 to 150,000 clones listed, 75% to 85% were seen once. With respect to this clone: Its antigen remains unidentified.

The source material was PBMCs. The receptor was derived from a man aged 40-55 years in good health and CMV-seronegative. The genes are TRBV2 and TRBJ2-7, with D maybe TRBD2 (6 bases). Here the CDR3 reads CASRGLPGLAYEQYF. The CDR3 DNA reads as TGTGCCAGCAGGGGACTGCCGGGCCTCGCCTACGAGCAGTACTTC. The full variable domain, in which reference TRBV2 and TRBJ2-7 provide the parts outside the CDR3, is EPEVTQTPSHQVTQMGQEVILRCVPISNHLYFYWYRQILGQKVEFLVSFYNNEISEKSEIFDDQFSVERPDGSNFTLKIRSTKLEDSAMYFCASRGLPGLAYEQYFGPGTRLTVT.